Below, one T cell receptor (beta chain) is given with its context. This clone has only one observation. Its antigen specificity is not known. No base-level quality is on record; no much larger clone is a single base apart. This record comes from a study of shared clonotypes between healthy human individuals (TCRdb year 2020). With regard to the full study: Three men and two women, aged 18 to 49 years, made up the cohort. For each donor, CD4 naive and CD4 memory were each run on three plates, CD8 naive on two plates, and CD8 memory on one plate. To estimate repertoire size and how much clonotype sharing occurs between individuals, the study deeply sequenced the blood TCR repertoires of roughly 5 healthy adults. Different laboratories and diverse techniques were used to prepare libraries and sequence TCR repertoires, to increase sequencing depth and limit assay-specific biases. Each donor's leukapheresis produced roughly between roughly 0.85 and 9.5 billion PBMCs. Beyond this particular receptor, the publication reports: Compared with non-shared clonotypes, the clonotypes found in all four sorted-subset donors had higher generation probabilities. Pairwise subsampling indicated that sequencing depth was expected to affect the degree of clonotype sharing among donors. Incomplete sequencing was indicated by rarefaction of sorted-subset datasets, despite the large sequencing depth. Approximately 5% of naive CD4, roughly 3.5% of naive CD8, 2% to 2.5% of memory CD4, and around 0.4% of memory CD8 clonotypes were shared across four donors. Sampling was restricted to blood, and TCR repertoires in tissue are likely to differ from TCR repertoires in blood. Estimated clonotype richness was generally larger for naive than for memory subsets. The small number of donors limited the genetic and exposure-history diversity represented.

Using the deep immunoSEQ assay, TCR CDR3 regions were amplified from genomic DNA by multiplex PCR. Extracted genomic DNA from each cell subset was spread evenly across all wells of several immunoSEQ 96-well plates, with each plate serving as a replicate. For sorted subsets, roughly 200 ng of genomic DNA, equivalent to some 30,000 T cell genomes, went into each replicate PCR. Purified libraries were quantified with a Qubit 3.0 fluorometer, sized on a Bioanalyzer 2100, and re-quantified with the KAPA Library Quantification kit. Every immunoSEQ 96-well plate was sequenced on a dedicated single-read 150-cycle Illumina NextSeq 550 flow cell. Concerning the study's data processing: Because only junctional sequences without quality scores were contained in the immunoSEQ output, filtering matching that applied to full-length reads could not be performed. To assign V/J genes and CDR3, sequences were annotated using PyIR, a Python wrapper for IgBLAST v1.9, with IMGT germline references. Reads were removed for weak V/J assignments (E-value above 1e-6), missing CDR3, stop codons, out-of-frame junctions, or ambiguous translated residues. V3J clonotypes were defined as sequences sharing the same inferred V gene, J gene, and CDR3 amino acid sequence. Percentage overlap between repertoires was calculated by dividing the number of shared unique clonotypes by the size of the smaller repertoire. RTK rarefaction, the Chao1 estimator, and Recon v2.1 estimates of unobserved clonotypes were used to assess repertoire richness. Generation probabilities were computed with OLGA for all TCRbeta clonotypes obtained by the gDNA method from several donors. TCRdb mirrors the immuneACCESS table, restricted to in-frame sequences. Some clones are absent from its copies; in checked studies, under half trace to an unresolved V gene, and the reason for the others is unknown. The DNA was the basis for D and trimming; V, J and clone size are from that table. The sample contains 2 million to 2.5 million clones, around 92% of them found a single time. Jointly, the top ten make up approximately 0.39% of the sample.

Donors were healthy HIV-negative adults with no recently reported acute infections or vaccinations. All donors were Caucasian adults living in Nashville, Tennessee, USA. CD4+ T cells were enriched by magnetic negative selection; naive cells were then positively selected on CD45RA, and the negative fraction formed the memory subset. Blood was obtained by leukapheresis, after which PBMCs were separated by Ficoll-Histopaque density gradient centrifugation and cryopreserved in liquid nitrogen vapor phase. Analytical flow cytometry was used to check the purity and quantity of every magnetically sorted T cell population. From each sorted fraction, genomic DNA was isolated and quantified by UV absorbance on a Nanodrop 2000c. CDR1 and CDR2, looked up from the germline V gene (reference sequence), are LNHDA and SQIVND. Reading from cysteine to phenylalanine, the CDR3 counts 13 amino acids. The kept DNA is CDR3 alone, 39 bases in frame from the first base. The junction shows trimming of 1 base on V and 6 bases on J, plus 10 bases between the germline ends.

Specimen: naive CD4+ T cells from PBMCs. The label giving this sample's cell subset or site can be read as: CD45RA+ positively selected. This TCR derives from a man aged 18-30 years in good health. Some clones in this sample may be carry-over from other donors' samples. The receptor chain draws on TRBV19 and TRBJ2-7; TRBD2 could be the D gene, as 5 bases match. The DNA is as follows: TGTGCCAGTAGTATAGTCCTAGCTGCCGAGCAGTACTTC. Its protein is CASSIVLAAEQYF.